This is a list of T cell receptor beta chains from one sample in a study of response to subunit inactivated influenza vaccine. TCRdb re-analysed the RT-PCR reads in MiXCR, keeping a single row per CDR3 protein. The sample contains a few hundred thousand distinct CDR3 sequences, roughly 9.8% of which appear only once. The sequences come from PBMCs from blood, collected roughly 47 days after vaccination. Every receptor here comes from a man aged 45-65 years who received an inactivated influenza vaccine. The CDR3 runs from the conserved cysteine through the conserved F or W. A D gene is named only where the DNA matches it firmly. Clone size is not always given. Where it is, it says once, few, many or a class for expanded clones.

size	D	V	J	DNA	CDR3
-	-	TRBV27	TRBJ1-1	TGTGCCAGCAGTATAAATGGACAGCTGATGAACACTGAAGCTTTCTTT	CASSINGQLMNTEAFF
-	-	TRBV7-3	TRBJ2-2	TGTGCCAGCAGCCCGCGGGGGCTAGCGCGGGGTGGGACCGGGGAGCTGTTTTTT	CASSPRGLARGGTGELFF
-	TRBD1	TRBV9	TRBJ2-2	TGTGCCAGCAGCGTAGGAACCGGGACAGGCACCGGGGAGCTGTTTTTT	CASSVGTGTGTGELFF
-	-	TRBV29-1	TRBJ1-2	TGCAGCGTTGAAGTTGTAGGGGGAAACTATGGCTACACCTTC	CSVEVVGGNYGYTF
few	-	TRBV12-3/TRBV12-4	TRBJ1-5	TGTGCCAGCAGTACGACGGACGAGGGCGGACAGCCCCAGCATTTT	CASSTTDEGGQPQHF
-	-	TRBV6-2/TRBV6-3	TRBJ2-5	TGTGCCAGCAGGAGAGCCAGGCAAGAGACCCAGTACTTC	CASRRARQETQYF
-	-	TRBV5-6	TRBJ1-2	TGTGCCAGCAGCTCGCCTTTCTATGGCTACACCTTC	CASSSPFYGYTF
-	-	TRBV20-1	TRBJ2-7	TGCAGTGCTTCCGGAGAGCACTACGAGCAGTACTTC	CSASGEHYEQYF
-	TRBD1	TRBV12-3/TRBV12-4	TRBJ1-2	TGTGCCAGCACGGCTTGGGGACAGGGGGATGGCTACACCTTC	CASTAWGQGDGYTF
few	-	TRBV18	TRBJ2-7	TGTGCCAGCTCAGAAGGTGCAGGATATGCCGAGCAGTACTTC	CASSEGAGYAEQYF
-	TRBD2	TRBV7-9	TRBJ2-1	TGTGCCAGCAGCTCTCCCATCCTAGCGGGAGGTGGGGATGAGCAGTTCTTC	CASSSPILAGGGDEQFF
many	-	TRBV29-1	TRBJ2-2	TGCAGCGTAGACAGGTCGAACACCGGGGAGCTGTTTTTT	CSVDRSNTGELFF
-	TRBD2	TRBV7-8	TRBJ2-7	TGTGCCAGCAGCGCCAAAGCCCCGGCTAGCGGGGCAGCCTACGAGCAGTACTTC	CASSAKAPASGAAYEQYF
few	-	TRBV27	TRBJ2-7	TGTGCCAGCAGTTCGTTCATTTACGAGCAGTACTTC	CASSSFIYEQYF
few	TRBD1	TRBV20-1	TRBJ1-5	TGCAGTGCTAGGAGCGGGACAGACCTCAATCAGCCCCAGCATTTT	CSARSGTDLNQPQHF
few	-	TRBV5-1	TRBJ1-1	TGCGCCAGCAGCCGTAATACCTTGAACACTGAAGCTTTCTTT	CASSRNTLNTEAFF
few	-	TRBV24-1	TRBJ2-2	TGTGCCACCAGTGAGGCCATAAACACCGGGGAGCTGTTTTTT	CATSEAINTGELFF
many	TRBD1	TRBV2	TRBJ2-2	TGTGCCAGCAGTGGACAACAGGGGGCGAACACCGGGGAGCTGTTTTTT	CASSGQQGANTGELFF
many	-	TRBV6-5	TRBJ2-2	TGTGCCAGCAGTTATTGGCGGAACACCGGGGAGCTGTTTTTT	CASSYWRNTGELFF
many	-	TRBV7-9	TRBJ1-1	TGTGCCAGCAGCTCAGGGGACCGATTTGAAGCTTTCTTT	CASSSGDRFEAFF
many	-	TRBV4-1	TRBJ1-4	TGCGCCAGCAGCCAAGATAATGAAAAACTGTTTTTT	CASSQDNEKLFF
few	-	TRBV9	TRBJ1-6	TGTGCCAGCAGCGAGTTTGGACTTGCCTATTCACCCCTCCACTTT	CASSEFGLAYSPLHF
few	TRBD2	TRBV7-8	TRBJ2-3	TGTGCCAGCAGCTTATGGGGGCGGGGGGGCTCGAAAGATACGCAGTATTTT	CASSLWGRGGSKDTQYF
-	-	TRBV11-2	TRBJ2-5	TGTGCCAGCAGCCGACGAGTGGGATTGTTAGGCCAGTACTTC	CASSRRVGLLGQYF
-	TRBD1	TRBV6-1	TRBJ1-2	TGTGCCAGCAGCCGGGACAGTCCTGTTTGGGGCTACACCTTC	CASSRDSPVWGYTF
-	-	TRBV21-1	TRBJ2-5	TGTGCCAGCAGCAAGGTTGAGCGGATCCAAGAGACCCAGTACTTC	CASSKVERIQETQYF
-	TRBD2	TRBV20-1	TRBJ2-7	TGCAGTGGTCGGGAGGGCCGCATGATCCACGAGCAGTACTTC	CSGREGRMIHEQYF
-	TRBD1	TRBV4-1	TRBJ2-7	TGCGCCAGCAGCCAAGATGCAGTGACAGGGCCCTACGAGCAGTACTTC	CASSQDAVTGPYEQYF
many	-	TRBV7-6	TRBJ2-1	TGTGCCAGCAGCTCGGGTACCTACAATGAGCAGTTCTTC	CASSSGTYNEQFF
-	TRBD2	TRBV4-2	TRBJ2-3	TGTGCCAGCAGCCAAGATGAGGGACTAGCGGGGATTACAGATACGCAGTATTTT	CASSQDEGLAGITDTQYF
many	TRBD2	TRBV7-2	TRBJ2-3	TGTGCCAGTAAGGTTGGGAGGGGCACAGATACGCAGTATTTT	CASKVGRGTDTQYF
few	-	TRBV6-1	TRBJ2-1	TGTGCCAGCAGCCGCCTTGGGAGCGGACCCTACAATGAGCAGTTCTTC	CASSRLGSGPYNEQFF
many	TRBD1	TRBV6-1	TRBJ1-6	TGTGCCAGCACCGCGGGACAGTTTAATAATTCACCCCTCCACTTT	CASTAGQFNNSPLHF
many	TRBD2	TRBV20-1	TRBJ2-1	TGCAGTGCTAGAGCTACACTAGCGGGAGCCCCCTATGAGCAGTTCTTC	CSARATLAGAPYEQFF
-	-	TRBV5-1	TRBJ2-3	TGCGCCAGTGCGACAATTCCGGGCAGGGGAGCAGATACGCAGTATTTT	CASATIPGRGADTQYF
-	-	TRBV30	TRBJ2-7	TGTGCCTGGAGTGTATCCGAGGGGGTCACCTACGAGCAGTACTTC	CAWSVSEGVTYEQYF
-	-	TRBV7-9	TRBJ2-5	TGTGCCAGCAGCTTAGTTCCGGGTACAGGGCAAGAGACCCAGTACTTC	CASSLVPGTGQETQYF
few	TRBD2	TRBV20-1	TRBJ2-5	TGCAGTGCTAGGGGGACTGGCGGGAGAGACCAAGAGACCCAGTACTTC	CSARGTGGRDQETQYF
few	TRBD2	TRBV6-2/TRBV6-3	TRBJ2-3	TGTGCCAGCAGTTACTCTTGGACTAGGAACACAGATACGCAGTATTTT	CASSYSWTRNTDTQYF
many	TRBD2	TRBV5-1	TRBJ2-1	TGCGCCAGTTCGACTAGCGGGAGAGGTAATGAGCAGTTCTTC	CASSTSGRGNEQFF
-	-	TRBV27	TRBJ2-7	TGTGCCAGCAGGAGACAGCTATCCTACGAGCAGTACTTC	CASRRQLSYEQYF
many	TRBD1	TRBV20-1	TRBJ1-6	TGCAGTGCTAGGGGGGTCACAGGGGGTGGTAATTCACCCCTCCACTTT	CSARGVTGGGNSPLHF
many	-	TRBV20-1	TRBJ2-1	TGCAGTGCTAGAGACAGGGCTTTGAATGAGCAGTTCTTC	CSARDRALNEQFF
few	TRBD1	TRBV6-1	TRBJ1-2	TGTGCCAGCAGTAGGGGGACAGCTTTCGGCTACACCTTC	CASSRGTAFGYTF
-	-	TRBV7-2	TRBJ1-1	TGTGCCAGCAGCGCGGGGTTGAACACTGAAGCTTTCTTT	CASSAGLNTEAFF
-	-	TRBV7-9	TRBJ2-3	TGTGCCAGCAGCTTGGGCTGGGGCGGAGAAGCAGATACGCAGTATTTT	CASSLGWGGEADTQYF
-	-	TRBV20-1	TRBJ2-1	TGCAGTGCCCCACTTGGTACGGGAAGCTCCTACAATGAGCAGTTCTTC	CSAPLGTGSSYNEQFF
many	-	TRBV12-3/TRBV12-4	TRBJ2-1	TGTGCCAGCAGTGCTCAGGGTTACAATGAGCAGTTCTTC	CASSAQGYNEQFF
-	TRBD1	TRBV5-1	TRBJ2-6	TGCGCCAGCAGCTTGACGGGACAGGGGGCGATAACTGGGGCCAACGTCCTGACTTTC	CASSLTGQGAITGANVLTF
many	-	TRBV11-2	TRBJ2-3	TGTGCCAGCAGCTTAATCGTCCCCAGGACTAGCACAGATACGCAGTATTTT	CASSLIVPRTSTDTQYF
many	TRBD1	TRBV20-1	TRBJ2-7	TGCAGTGCTAGAGACACCGGGACAGGGGGCTACGAGCAGTACTTC	CSARDTGTGGYEQYF
many	-	TRBV20-1	TRBJ2-7	TGCAGTGCTAGTAATTTCAAGGTTTCCCACGAGCAGTACTTC	CSASNFKVSHEQYF
few	TRBD1	TRBV2	TRBJ1-5	TGTGCCAGCGGACAGGAGGGCGGCAATCAGCCCCAGCATTTT	CASGQEGGNQPQHF
-	TRBD1	TRBV9	TRBJ1-6	TGTGCCAGCAGCCCAAGACAGGGGGCCGGTTCACCCCTCCACTTT	CASSPRQGAGSPLHF
-	-	TRBV5-1	TRBJ1-6	TGCGCCAGCAGCTTGGCCGGCAGCCGGTATTCACCCCTCCACTTT	CASSLAGSRYSPLHF
-	TRBD2	TRBV20-1	TRBJ2-1	TGCAGTGCTGCCGTAGCGGGAGGGCCGATTGAGCAGTTCTTC	CSAAVAGGPIEQFF
few	TRBD1	TRBV7-2	TRBJ1-5	TGTGCCAGCAGCCGGACAGGGGGTGTGACTCAGCCCCAGCATTTT	CASSRTGGVTQPQHF
-	-	TRBV7-9	TRBJ1-2	TGTGCCAGCAGCTTTCTCCAAGACTATGGCTACACCTTC	CASSFLQDYGYTF
-	TRBD1	TRBV10-3	TRBJ2-7	TGTGCCATCAGTGAAGGGACAGCGATTGACTACGAGCAGTACTTC	CAISEGTAIDYEQYF